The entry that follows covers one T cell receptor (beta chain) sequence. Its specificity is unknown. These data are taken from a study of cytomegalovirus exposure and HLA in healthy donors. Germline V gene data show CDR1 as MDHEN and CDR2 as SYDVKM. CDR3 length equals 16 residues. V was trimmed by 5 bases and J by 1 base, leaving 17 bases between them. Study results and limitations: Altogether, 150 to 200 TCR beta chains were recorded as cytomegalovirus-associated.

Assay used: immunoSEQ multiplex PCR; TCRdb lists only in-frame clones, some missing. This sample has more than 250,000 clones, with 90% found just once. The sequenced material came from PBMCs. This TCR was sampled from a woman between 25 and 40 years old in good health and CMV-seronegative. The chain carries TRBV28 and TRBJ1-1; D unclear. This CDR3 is CASSPRGTFENTEAFF. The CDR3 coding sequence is TGTGCCAGCAGTCCACGTGGAACCTTTGAGAACACTGAAGCTTTCTTT. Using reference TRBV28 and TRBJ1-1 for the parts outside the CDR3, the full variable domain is DVKVTQSSRYLVKRTGEKVFLECVQDMDHENMFWYRQDPGLGLRLIYFSYDVKMKEKGDIPEGYSVSREKKERFSLILESASTNQTSMYLCASSPRGTFENTEAFFGQGTRLTVV.